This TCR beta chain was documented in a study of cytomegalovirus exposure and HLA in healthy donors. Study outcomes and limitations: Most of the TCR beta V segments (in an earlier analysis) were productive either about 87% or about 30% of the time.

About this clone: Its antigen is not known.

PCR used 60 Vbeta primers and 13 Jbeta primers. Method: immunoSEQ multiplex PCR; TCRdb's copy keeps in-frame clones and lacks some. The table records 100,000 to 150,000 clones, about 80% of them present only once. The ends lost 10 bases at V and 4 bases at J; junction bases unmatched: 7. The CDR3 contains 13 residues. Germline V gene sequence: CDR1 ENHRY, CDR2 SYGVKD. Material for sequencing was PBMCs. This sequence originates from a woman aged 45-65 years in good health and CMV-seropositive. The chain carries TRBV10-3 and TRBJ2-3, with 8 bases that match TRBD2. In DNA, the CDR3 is TGTGCCACCCGGGAGGGGCCTGCAGATACGCAGTATTTT. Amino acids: CATREGPADTQYF.